Each of the 18 T cell receptor beta chains below was sequenced from the same sample in a study of cytomegalovirus exposure and HLA in healthy donors. PCR employed 60 Vbeta and 13 Jbeta primers. Measured with immunoSEQ multiplex PCR; TCRdb has only the in-frame clones, and not every one. The top ten clones hold around 4.9% of a sample with roughly 170,000 clones, almost 85% of them seen once. Sequenced material: PBMCs. These TCRs come from a girl aged 10 to 17 in good health and CMV-seropositive.

The chain joins TRBV7-2 to TRBJ1-2; weak D call: TRBD1 (5 bases). Germline loops: CDR1 SGHTA, CDR2 FQGNSA. Trimming cost V 2 bases and J 8 bases, with 9 bases left between them. The CDR3 is made up of 12 amino acids. The CDR3 reads CASSLRGSGYTF. CDR3 nucleotide sequence: TGTGCCAGCAGCTTAAGGGGAAGCGGCTACACCTTC.

The chain uses TRBV5-1 and TRBJ2-3; 14 bases line up with TRBD2. Germline V CDR1 and CDR2: SGHRS, YFSETQ. The V gene end was trimmed by 5 bases and the J gene end by 1 base; junction bases not matched to a gene: 6. The CDR3 has 17 residues. The CDR3 DNA follows: TGCGCCAGCAGACGGACTAGCGGGGGGCATGGCACAGATACGCAGTATTTT. It is translated as CASRRTSGGHGTDTQYF.

J is TRBJ1-1 and V is TRBV12-5, with D possibly matching TRBD1 (5 bases). Trimming left V 0 bases short and J 5 bases short, with 13 bases between. This CDR3 comprises 15 residues. CDR1 is LGHNT and CDR2 is FRNRAP in the germline V gene. DNA of the CDR3: TGTGCTAGTGGTTTGGTACTTGGGGCAGCAACTGAAGCTTTCTTT. Translated: CASGLVLGAATEAFF. The full variable domain, completed using reference TRBV12-5 and TRBJ1-1, is DARVTQTPRHKVTEMGQEVTMRCQPILGHNTVFWYRQTMMQGLELLAYFRNRAPLDDSGMPKDRFSAEMPDATLATLKIQPSEPRDSAVYFCASGLVLGAATEAFFGQGTRLTVV.

The V gene is TRBV5-6, the J gene TRBJ2-7; 8 bases fit TRBD1. With V trimmed by 3 bases and J by 1 base, 6 bases remained unmatched. Germline V gene sequence: CDR1 SGHDT, CDR2 YYEEEE. This CDR3 has 15 amino acids. CDR3 sequence: CASSSTGASSYEQYF. CDR3 in DNA: TGTGCCAGCAGCTCGACAGGGGCTTCGTCCTACGAGCAGTACTTC.

V gene TRBV7-9 combines with J gene TRBJ2-7; perhaps TRBD2 as D (5 bases). Germline CDR1 SEHNR, CDR2 FQNEAQ (reference sequence). The CDR3 is 15 residues long. Between the trimmed V and J ends, which lost 1 base and 2 bases, there was a span of 12 bases. CDR3 sequence: CASSLGNTGAYEQYF. CDR3 DNA: TGTGCCAGCAGCTTAGGAAATACCGGGGCCTACGAGCAGTACTTC.

To note about this clone: The same CDR3 can be traced to other DNA sequences in this sample. This sequence joins TRBV13 and TRBJ2-2; D may be TRBD1 (6 bases). The V end lost 0 bases, the J end lost 7 bases, and 6 bases lay between the germline ends. Germline V CDR1 and CDR2: PRHDT, FYEKMQ (reference sequence). This CDR3 region has 13 residues. CDR3 sequence: CASSLGRGGELFF. In nucleotides, the CDR3 is TGTGCCAGCAGCTTAGGCAGGGGCGGGGAGCTGTTTTTT.

This sequence joins TRBV30 and TRBJ1-3; the D is unclear. V lost 4 bases to trimming and J lost 2 bases, with 3 bases between them. The CDR3 runs to 11 residues. CDR1 and CDR2 (germline): GTSNPN, SVGIG (reference sequence). CDR3 bases: TGTGCCTGGACAACTGGAAACACCATATATTTT. Translation: CAWTTGNTIYF. The full variable domain, rest sourced from reference TRBV30 and TRBJ1-3, is SQTIHQWPATLVQPVGSPLSLECTVEGTSNPNLYWYRQAAGRGLQLLFYSVGIGQISSEVPQNLSASRPQDRQFILSSKKLLLSDSGFYLCAWTTGNTIYFGEGSWLTVV.

The chain joins TRBV12-5 to TRBJ1-1, with a weak D call TRBD1 (6 bases). This CDR3 comprises 15 residues. The germline V gene has CDR1 LGHNT and CDR2 FRNRAP. V lost 4 bases and J lost 7, with 19 bases in between. As DNA, the CDR3 is TGTGCTAGTGGTTCTGAAACAAAGGGGGTGAGTGAAGCTTTCTTT. This translates into CASGSETKGVSEAFF.

In this sample, this clone turned up a few times. V is TRBV7-2 and J is TRBJ1-2, with 8 bases fitting TRBD1. CDR3 length equals 15 residues. The ends lost 5 bases at V and 3 bases at J; junction bases unmatched: 8. Germline V gene sequence: CDR1 SGHTA, CDR2 FQGNSA. The CDR3 is CASSPGTGIDYGYTF. CDR3 DNA sequence: TGTGCCAGCAGCCCCGGGACAGGTATTGACTATGGCTACACCTTC. Variable domain in full (rest from reference TRBV7-2 and TRBJ1-2): GAGVSQSPSNKVTEKGKDVELRCDPISGHTALYWYRQSLGQGLEFLIYFQGNSAPDKSGLPSDRFSAERTGGSVSTLTIQRTQQEDSAVYLCASSPGTGIDYGYTFGSGTRLTVV.

The chain couples TRBV7-9 to TRBJ1-3, with no clear D. V was pared by 4 bases and J by 7 bases, with 5 bases between. The CDR3 is 11 amino acids. Germline CDR1 and CDR2: SEHNR and FQNEAQ (reference sequence). As DNA, the CDR3 is TGTGCCAGCAGCTCCGTTAACACCATATATTTT. Translation: CASSSVNTIYF.

The rearrangement joins TRBV28 to TRBJ2-5, with 10 nucleotides matching TRBD2. There are 14 residues in the CDR3. The germline gives CDR1 MDHEN, CDR2 SYDVKM. V shed 5 bases and J 4 bases; nucleotides not matched to a gene: 4. Here the CDR3 reads CASSSGGALETQYF. CDR3 nucleotides: TGTGCCAGCAGTAGCGGGGGGGCACTAGAGACCCAGTACTTC.

The V and J genes are TRBV14 and TRBJ1-1; 8 bases fit TRBD1. The CDR3 loop spans 12 amino acids. Unmatched junction bases numbered 4, after V lost 5 bases and J lost 8 bases. Per germline, CDR1 SGHDN and CDR2 FVKESK. DNA of the CDR3: TGTGCCAGCAGCTTAAGGACAGGGGAAGCTTTCTTT. This translates into CASSLRTGEAFF.

This chain joins TRBV2 and TRBJ1-5, with 7 bases matching TRBD1. Per the germline V gene, CDR1 is SNHLY and CDR2 is FYNNEI. V dropped 1 base and J dropped 0; count of bases not matched to a gene: 9. The CDR3 consists of 18 residues. Here the CDR3 reads CASSEVGQPTYSNQPQHF. The CDR3 DNA is TGTGCCAGCAGTGAAGTGGGACAGCCCACCTATAGCAATCAGCCCCAGCATTTT.

The J gene is TRBJ2-7, the V gene TRBV4-1, with 11 nucleotides matching TRBD1. Trimming cost V 3 bases and J 6 bases; bases outside gene matches: 13. Germline V lookup: CDR1 MGHRA, CDR2 YSYEKL. The CDR3 contains 17 residues. CDR3 amino acids: CASSHPVRTGGSGEQYF. CDR3 bases: TGCGCCAGCAGCCATCCAGTGCGGACAGGGGGCTCCGGCGAGCAGTACTTC.

This clone has a handful of counts. J is TRBJ1-1 and V is TRBV27; 7 nucleotides agree with TRBD1. CDR3 length equals 13 residues. Germline trimming cut 4 bases from V and 6 bases from J; bases unmatched to any gene: 5. Germline assignment: CDR1 MNHEY and CDR2 SMNVEV (reference sequence). CDR3 nucleotide sequence: TGTGCCAGCAGTTCGCACAGGGGATCTGAAGCTTTCTTT. Protein product: CASSSHRGSEAFF.

Here the CDR3 DNA reads TGCGCCAGCAGCTTGGCGGGCGGGGAGCTGTTTTTT. Its translation is CASSLAGGELFF. The chain links TRBV5-1 to TRBJ2-2; D gene uncertain. The V end lost 0 bases, the J end lost 7 bases, and 4 bases lay between the germline ends. The CDR3 consists of 12 residues. The germline CDR1 and CDR2 sequences are SGHRS and YFSETQ.

The chain links TRBV29-1 to TRBJ1-1, with no clear D. V lost 4 bases and J 3 bases, leaving 12 bases between the germline ends. The length of the CDR3 is 13 residues. Germline V gene sequence: CDR1 SQVTM, CDR2 ANQGSEA. CDR3 nucleotides: TGCAGCGTTGGTGGTCGGGGTGACACTGAAGCTTTCTTT. Translating gives CSVGGRGDTEAFF.

The rearrangement uses TRBV6-6 and TRBJ1-2; the match to TRBD1 covers 7 bases. The CDR3 runs to 14 residues. Germline V gene data show CDR1 as MNHNY and CDR2 as SVGAGI (reference sequence). Losses at the gene ends were 0 bases for V and 3 bases for J; bases not matched to a gene: 1. The CDR3 nucleotides are TGTGCCAGCAGTTACTCCGGGACAGACTATGGCTACACCTTC. This gives the protein CASSYSGTDYGYTF.